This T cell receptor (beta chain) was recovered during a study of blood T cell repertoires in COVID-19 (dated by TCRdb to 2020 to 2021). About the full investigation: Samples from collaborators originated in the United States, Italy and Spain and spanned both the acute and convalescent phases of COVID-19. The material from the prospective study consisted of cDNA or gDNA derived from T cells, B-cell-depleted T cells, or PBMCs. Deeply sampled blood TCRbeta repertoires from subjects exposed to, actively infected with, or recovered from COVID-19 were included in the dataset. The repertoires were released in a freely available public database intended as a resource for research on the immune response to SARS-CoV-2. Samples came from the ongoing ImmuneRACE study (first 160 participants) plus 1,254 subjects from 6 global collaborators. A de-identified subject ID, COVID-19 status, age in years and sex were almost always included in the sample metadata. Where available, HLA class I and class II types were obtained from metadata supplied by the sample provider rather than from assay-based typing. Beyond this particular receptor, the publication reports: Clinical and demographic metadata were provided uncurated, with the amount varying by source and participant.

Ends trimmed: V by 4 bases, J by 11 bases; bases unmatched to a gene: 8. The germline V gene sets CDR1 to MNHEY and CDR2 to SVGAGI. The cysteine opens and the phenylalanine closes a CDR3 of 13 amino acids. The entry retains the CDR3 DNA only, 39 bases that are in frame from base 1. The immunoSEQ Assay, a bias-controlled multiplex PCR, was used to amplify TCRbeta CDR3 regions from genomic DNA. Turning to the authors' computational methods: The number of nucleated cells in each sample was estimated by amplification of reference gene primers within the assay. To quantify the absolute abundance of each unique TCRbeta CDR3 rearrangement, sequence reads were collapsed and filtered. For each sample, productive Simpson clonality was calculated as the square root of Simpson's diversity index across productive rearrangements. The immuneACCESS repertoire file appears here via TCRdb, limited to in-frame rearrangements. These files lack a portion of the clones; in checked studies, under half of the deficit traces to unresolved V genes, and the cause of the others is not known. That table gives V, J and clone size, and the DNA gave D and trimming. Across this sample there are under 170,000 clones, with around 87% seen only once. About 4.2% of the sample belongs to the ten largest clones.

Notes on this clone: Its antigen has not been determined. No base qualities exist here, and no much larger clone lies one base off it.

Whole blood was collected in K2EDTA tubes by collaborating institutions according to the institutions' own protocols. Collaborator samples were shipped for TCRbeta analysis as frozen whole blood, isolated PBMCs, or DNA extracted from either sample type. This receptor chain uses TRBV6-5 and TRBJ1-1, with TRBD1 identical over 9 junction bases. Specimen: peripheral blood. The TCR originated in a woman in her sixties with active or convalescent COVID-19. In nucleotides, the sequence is TGTGCCAGCAGTTCTGTACGGACAGGGGATGCTTTCTTT. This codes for CASSSVRTGDAFF.